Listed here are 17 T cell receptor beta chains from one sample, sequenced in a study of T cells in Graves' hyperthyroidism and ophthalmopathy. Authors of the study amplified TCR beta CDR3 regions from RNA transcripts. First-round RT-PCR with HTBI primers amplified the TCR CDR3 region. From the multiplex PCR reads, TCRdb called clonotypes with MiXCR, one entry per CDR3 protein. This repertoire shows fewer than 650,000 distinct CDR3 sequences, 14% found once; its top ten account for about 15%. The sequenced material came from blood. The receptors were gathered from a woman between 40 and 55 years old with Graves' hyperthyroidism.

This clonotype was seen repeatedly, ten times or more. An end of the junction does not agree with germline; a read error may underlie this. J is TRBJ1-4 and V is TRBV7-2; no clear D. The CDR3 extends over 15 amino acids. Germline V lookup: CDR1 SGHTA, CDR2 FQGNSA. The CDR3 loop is CASSLVLGYNEKLFF. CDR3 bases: TGTGCCAGCAGTTTAGTGCTAGGGTATAATGAAAAACTGTTTTTT.

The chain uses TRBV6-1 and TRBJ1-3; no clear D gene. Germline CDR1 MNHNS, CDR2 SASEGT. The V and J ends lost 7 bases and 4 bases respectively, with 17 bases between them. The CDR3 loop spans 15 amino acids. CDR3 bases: TGTGCCAGCACCGGAGGTGGCCTAAGGGGAAACACCATATATTTT. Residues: CASTGGGLRGNTIYF.

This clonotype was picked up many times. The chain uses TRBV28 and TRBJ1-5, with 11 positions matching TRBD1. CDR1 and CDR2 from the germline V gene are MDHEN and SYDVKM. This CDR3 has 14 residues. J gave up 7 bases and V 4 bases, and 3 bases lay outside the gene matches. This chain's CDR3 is CASSSGQGAQPQHF. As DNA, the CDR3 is TGTGCCAGCAGTTCCGGACAGGGGGCCCAGCCCCAGCATTTT.

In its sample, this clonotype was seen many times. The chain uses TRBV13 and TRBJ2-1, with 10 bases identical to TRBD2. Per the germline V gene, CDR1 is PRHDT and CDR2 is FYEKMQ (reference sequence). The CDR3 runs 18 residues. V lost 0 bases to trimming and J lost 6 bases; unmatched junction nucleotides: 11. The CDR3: CASSLGGHSGRRGNEQFF. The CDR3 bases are TGTGCCAGCAGCTTAGGGGGACATAGCGGGAGGAGGGGCAATGAGCAGTTCTTC. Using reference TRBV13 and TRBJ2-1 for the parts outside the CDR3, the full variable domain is AAGVIQSPRHLIKEKRETATLKCYPIPRHDTVYWYQQGPGQDPQFLISFYEKMQSDKGSIPDRFSAQQFSDYHSELNMSSLELGDSALYFCASSLGGHSGRRGNEQFFGPGTRLTVL.

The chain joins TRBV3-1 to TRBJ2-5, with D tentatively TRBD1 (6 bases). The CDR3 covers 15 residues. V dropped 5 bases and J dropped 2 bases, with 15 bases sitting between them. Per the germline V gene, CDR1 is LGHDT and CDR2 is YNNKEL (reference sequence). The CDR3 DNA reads TGTGCCAGCAGCGTTAAGGGGACAAAGCAAGAGACCCAGTACTTC. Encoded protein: CASSVKGTKQETQYF.

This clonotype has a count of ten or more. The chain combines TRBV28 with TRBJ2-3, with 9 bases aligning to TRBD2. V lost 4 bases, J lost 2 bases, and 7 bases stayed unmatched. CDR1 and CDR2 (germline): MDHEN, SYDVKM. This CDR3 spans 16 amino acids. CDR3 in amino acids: CASSSTLAGPTDTQYF. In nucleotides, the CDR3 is TGTGCCAGCAGTTCCACTCTAGCGGGACCCACAGATACGCAGTATTTT.

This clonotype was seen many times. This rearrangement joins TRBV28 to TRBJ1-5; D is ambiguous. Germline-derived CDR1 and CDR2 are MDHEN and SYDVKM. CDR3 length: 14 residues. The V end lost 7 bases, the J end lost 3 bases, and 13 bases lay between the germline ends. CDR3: CASNPPGSNQPQHF. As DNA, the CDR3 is TGTGCCAGCAATCCCCCGGGATCCAATCAGCCCCAGCATTTT.

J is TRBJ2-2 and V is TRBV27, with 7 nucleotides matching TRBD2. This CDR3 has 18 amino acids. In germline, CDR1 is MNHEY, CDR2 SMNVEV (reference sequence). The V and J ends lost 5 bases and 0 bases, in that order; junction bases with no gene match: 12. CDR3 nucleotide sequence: TGTGCCAGCAGTGACTCAGCGACTAGCAGCTCGAACACCGGGGAGCTGTTTTTT. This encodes CASSDSATSSSNTGELFF.

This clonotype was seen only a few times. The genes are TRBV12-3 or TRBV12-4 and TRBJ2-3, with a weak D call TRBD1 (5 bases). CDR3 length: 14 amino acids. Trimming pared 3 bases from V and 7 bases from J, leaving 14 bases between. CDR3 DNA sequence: TGTGCCAGCAGTTTTCAGGGTGCAGTACATACGCAGTATTTT. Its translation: CASSFQGAVHTQYF.

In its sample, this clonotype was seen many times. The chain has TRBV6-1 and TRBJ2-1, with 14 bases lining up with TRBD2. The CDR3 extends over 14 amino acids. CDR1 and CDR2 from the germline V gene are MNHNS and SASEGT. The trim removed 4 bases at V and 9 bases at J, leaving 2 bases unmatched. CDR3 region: CASSGLAGGSEQFF. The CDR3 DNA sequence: TGTGCCAGCAGTGGACTAGCGGGAGGGTCTGAGCAGTTCTTC.

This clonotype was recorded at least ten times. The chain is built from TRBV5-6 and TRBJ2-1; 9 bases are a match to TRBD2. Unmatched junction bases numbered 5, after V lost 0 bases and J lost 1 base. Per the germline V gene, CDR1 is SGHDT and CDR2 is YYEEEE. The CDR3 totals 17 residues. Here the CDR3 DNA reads TGTGCCAGCAGCTTGGAAGTTAGCGGGGGTTCCTACAATGAGCAGTTCTTC. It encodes CASSLEVSGGSYNEQFF.

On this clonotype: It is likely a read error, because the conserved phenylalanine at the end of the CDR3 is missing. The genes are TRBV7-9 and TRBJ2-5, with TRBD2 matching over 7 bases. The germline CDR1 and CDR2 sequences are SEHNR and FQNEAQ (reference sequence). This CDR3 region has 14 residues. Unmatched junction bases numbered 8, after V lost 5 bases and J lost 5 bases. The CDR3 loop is CASSPLREEETQYS. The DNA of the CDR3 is TGTGCCAGCAGCCCACTTCGGGAGGAGGAGACCCAGTACTCC.

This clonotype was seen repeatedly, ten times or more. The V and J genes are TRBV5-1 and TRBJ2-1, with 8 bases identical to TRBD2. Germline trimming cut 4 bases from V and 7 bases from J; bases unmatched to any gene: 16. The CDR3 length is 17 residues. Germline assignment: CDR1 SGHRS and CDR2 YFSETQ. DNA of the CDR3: TGCGCCAGCAGCCAAACTAGCGGAGGCCCCACCGGGAATGAGCAGTTCTTC. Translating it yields CASSQTSGGPTGNEQFF.

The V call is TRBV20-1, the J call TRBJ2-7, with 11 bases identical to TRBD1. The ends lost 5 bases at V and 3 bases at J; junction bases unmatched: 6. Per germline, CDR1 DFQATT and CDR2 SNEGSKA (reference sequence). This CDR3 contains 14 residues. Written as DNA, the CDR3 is TGCAGTGCTTACGGACAGGGGGCTGTCTACGAGCAGTACTTC. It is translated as CSAYGQGAVYEQYF.

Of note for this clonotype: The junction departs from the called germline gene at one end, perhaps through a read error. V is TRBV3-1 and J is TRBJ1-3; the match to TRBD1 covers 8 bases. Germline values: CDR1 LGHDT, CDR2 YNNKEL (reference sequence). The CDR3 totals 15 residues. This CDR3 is CASSQGTGKGNTIYF. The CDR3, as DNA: TGTGCCAGCAGCCAAGGGACAGGGAAGGGAAACACCATATATTTC.

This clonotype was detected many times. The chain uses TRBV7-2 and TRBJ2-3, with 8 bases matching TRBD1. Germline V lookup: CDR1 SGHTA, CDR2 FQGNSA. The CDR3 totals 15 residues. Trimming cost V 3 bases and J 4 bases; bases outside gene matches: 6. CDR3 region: CASSFIRTGSDTQYF. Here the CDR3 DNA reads TGTGCCAGCAGCTTCATTAGGACAGGGTCAGATACGCAGTATTTT.

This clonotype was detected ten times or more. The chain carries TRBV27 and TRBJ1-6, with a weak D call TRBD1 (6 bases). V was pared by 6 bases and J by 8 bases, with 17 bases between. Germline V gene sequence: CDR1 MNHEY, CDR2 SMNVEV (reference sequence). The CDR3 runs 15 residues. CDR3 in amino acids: CASSPGAGWDSPLHF. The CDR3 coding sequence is TGTGCCAGCAGCCCGGGGGCAGGATGGGATTCACCCCTCCACTTT.